The TCR beta chain described here comes from a study of chemoradiotherapy in HPV16-positive cancers. Losses at the gene ends were 7 bases for V and 6 bases for J; bases not matched to a gene: 10. The CDR3 has 15 amino acids. The germline gives CDR1 MNHNY, CDR2 SVGAGI (reference sequence). TCRdb's copy holds only in-frame clones and misses some; the assay was immunoSEQ multiplex PCR. The sample yields approximately 1,000 clones, around 93% seen once. The sequencing used tumor tissue, collected from a patient who underwent chemoradiotherapy. The receptor comes from a human donor with HPV-associated anogenital cancer. This chain connects TRBV6-6 to TRBJ2-1, with 9 bases matching TRBD1. The CDR3 DNA reads as TGTGCCAGCACGATCACAGGGGGCACCTCCAATGAGCAGTTCTTC. It specifies CASTITGGTSNEQFF.